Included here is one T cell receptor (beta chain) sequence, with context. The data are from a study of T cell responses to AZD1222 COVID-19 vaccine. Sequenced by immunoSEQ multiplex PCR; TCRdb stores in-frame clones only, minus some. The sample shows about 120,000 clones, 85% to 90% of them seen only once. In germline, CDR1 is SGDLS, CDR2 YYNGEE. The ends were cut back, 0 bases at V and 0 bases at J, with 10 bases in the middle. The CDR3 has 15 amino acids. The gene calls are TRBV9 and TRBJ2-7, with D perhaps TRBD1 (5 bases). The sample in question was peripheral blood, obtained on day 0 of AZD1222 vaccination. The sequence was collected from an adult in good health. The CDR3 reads CASSVDQGSSYEQYF. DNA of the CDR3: TGTGCCAGCAGCGTAGATCAGGGATCCTCCTACGAGCAGTACTTC.